The next 15 T cell receptor beta chains were all read from a single sample in a study of T-cell memory formation after mild COVID-19. MiXCR, run by TCRdb on the 5' RACE reads, gives a single entry per CDR3 protein. Of 470,000 or so distinct CDR3 sequences listed, roughly 25% are singletons. What was sequenced was PBMCs or a T cell subset sorted from them (not recorded which). These receptors were taken from an adult woman who had mild COVID-19 (a few samples of this study predate the infection). Cell type and time point are not known.

The genes are TRBV12-3 or TRBV12-4 and TRBJ2-7, with 9 nucleotides matching TRBD2. The junction had 2 bases not matched to a gene; V was cut back by 2 bases and J by 6 bases. This CDR3 spans 13 amino acids. In nucleotides, the CDR3 is TGTGCCAGCAGTTTATTGCGGGGGGGCGAGCAGTACTTC. Encoded protein: CASSLLRGGEQYF.

This clonotype has only a few counts. The V call is TRBV27, the J call TRBJ1-1; the D gene is possibly TRBD1 (6 bases). Germline-derived CDR1 and CDR2 are MNHEY and SMNVEV (reference sequence). CDR3 length equals 16 residues. Trimming removed 6 bases from V and 3 bases from J, with 20 bases in between. The CDR3 loop is CASSLSGTSGYTEAFF. The CDR3 DNA is TGTGCCAGCAGCCTCTCCGGGACAAGTGGCTACACTGAAGCTTTCTTT.

The chain employs TRBV20-1 and TRBJ2-7, with 12 bases lining up with TRBD1. This CDR3 has 17 amino acids. The germline gives CDR1 DFQATT, CDR2 SNEGSKA (reference sequence). The V gene end was trimmed by 6 bases and the J gene end by 7 bases; junction bases not matched to a gene: 19. CDR3 region: CSAGAGTGGHGRAEQYF. The CDR3 DNA follows: TGCAGTGCCGGCGCCGGGACAGGGGGCCACGGCCGGGCAGAGCAGTACTTC.

This clonotype was recorded at least ten times. The chain has TRBV7-2 and TRBJ2-5; weak D call: TRBD2 (5 bases). This CDR3 region has 13 residues. Looked up from germline, CDR1 is SGHTA and CDR2 is FQGNSA. Trimming shortened V by 5 bases and J by 5 bases, and 12 bases separated the two germline ends. The CDR3 region is CASSLGRRETQYF. The DNA of the CDR3 is TGTGCCAGCAGCCTCGGACGGAGGGAGACCCAGTACTTC.

This chain links TRBV27 with TRBJ2-1; TRBD1 matches at 8 bases. Germline V gives CDR1 MNHEY, CDR2 SMNVEV (reference sequence). The CDR3 has 14 amino acids. V shed 8 bases, J shed 5 bases, and the junction held 8 bases outside the gene matches. The CDR3 DNA follows: TGTGCCAGCGGTAACAGGGGGAGCGACAATGAGCAGTTCTTC. Translating it yields CASGNRGSDNEQFF.

V is TRBV4-1 and J is TRBJ2-7, with TRBD1 as a possible D gene (6 bases). This CDR3 is 14 amino acids long. Trimming took off 3 bases at V and 3 bases at J, with 12 bases between the two ends. Germline values: CDR1 MGHRA, CDR2 YSYEKL. CDR3: CASSQPGVSYEQYF. In DNA, the CDR3 is TGCGCCAGCAGCCAGCCAGGGGTAAGCTACGAGCAGTACTTC.

V and J are TRBV7-2 and TRBJ2-1; D assignment may be TRBD1 or TRBD2 (5 bases each). V lost 3 bases to trimming and J lost 7 bases, with 16 bases between them. Germline CDR1 reads SGHTA; CDR2 reads FQGNSA. This CDR3 spans 15 amino acids. CDR3 coding DNA: TGTGCCAGCAGCTTCTCGGGACGATCCGAAAATGAGCAGTTCTTC. Residues: CASSFSGRSENEQFF.

The chain employs TRBV20-1 and TRBJ2-1; a weak D match, TRBD2 (5 bases). The CDR3 consists of 15 residues. Germline V lookup: CDR1 DFQATT, CDR2 SNEGSKA (reference sequence). V lost 4 bases to trimming and J lost 8 bases, with 21 bases between them. CDR3 sequence: CSAIRKLVSRYEQFF. The CDR3 DNA sequence: TGCAGTGCTATTCGAAAACTAGTCAGTCGGTATGAGCAGTTCTTC.

This sequence joins TRBV12-3 or TRBV12-4 and TRBJ2-7; a possible D gene is TRBD1 (5 bases). The CDR3 spans 13 residues. Deletions cut 1 base from V and 4 bases from J, with 8 bases between. CDR3 DNA sequence: TGTGCCAGCAGTTTAGACAGGCAATACGAGCAGTACTTC. This codes for CASSLDRQYEQYF.

The chain couples TRBV7-9 to TRBJ2-2, with D maybe TRBD1 (7 bases). The V end was cut by 2 bases, the J end by 9 bases, with 25 bases between. The CDR3 has 18 residues. In germline, CDR1 is SEHNR, CDR2 FQNEAQ (reference sequence). The CDR3, as DNA: TGTGCCAGCAGCTTATCTGGCGGGACAGTCTTCACACACCGGGAGCTGTTTTTT. Its protein is CASSLSGGTVFTHRELFF.

This chain joins TRBV20-1 and TRBJ2-7, with 10 bases that match TRBD2. The germline gives CDR1 DFQATT, CDR2 SNEGSKA (reference sequence). The CDR3 sequence is 14 residues long. The V gene end was trimmed by 0 bases and the J gene end by 5 bases; junction bases not matched to a gene: 4. Here the CDR3 reads CSARELAGPHEQYF. In nucleotides, the CDR3 is TGCAGTGCTAGAGAACTAGCGGGACCCCACGAGCAGTACTTC.

The table lists this clonotype with a few counts. The chain carries TRBV3-1 and TRBJ2-6; TRBD2 agrees at 12 bases. After removal of 4 bases from V and 0 bases from J, the junction contained 1 base not matched to a gene. CDR1 is LGHDT, CDR2 YNNKEL, per germline (reference sequence). CDR3 length: 17 residues. The CDR3 region is CASSPGLAGSGANVLTF. CDR3 nucleotide sequence: TGTGCCAGCAGCCCGGGACTAGCGGGCTCTGGGGCCAACGTCCTGACTTTC.

This rearrangement joins TRBV7-2 to TRBJ1-5; the D gene is possibly TRBD1 (5 bases). Germline values: CDR1 SGHTA, CDR2 FQGNSA. V was clipped by 5 bases and J by 3 bases, with 23 bases between them. The CDR3 consists of 18 residues. For the CDR3, the DNA is TGTGCCAGCAGCCCCAAATCGGGGGGGAAGATCGACAATCAGCCCCAGCATTTT. It translates to CASSPKSGGKIDNQPQHF.

This clonotype was seen a few times. The V and J genes are TRBV7-3 and TRBJ2-7; perhaps TRBD1 as D (5 bases). V was trimmed by 4 bases and J by 2 bases, leaving 12 bases between them. Per germline, CDR1 SGHTA and CDR2 FQGTGA. The CDR3 runs 14 residues. The CDR3 protein is CASSSYDRPYEQYF. The CDR3 DNA reads as TGTGCCAGCAGCTCATATGACAGACCCTACGAGCAGTACTTC.

V and J are TRBV5-1 and TRBJ2-2; 9 bases are a match to TRBD1. Germline values: CDR1 SGHRS, CDR2 YFSETQ. The V and J ends lost 4 bases and 5 bases, in that order; junction bases with no gene match: 12. The CDR3 consists of 17 residues. CDR3: CASSTKTGGAGTGELFF. The DNA of the CDR3 is TGCGCCAGCAGCACGAAAACAGGGGGCGCGGGAACCGGGGAGCTGTTTTTT.